The T cell receptor (beta chain) described here comes from a study of blood T cells in healthy people across ages. The use of a sample-barcoded 5' primer and a J-beta primer mix characterized a second PCR of about 7 to 12 cycles. TCRdb fed the 5' RACE reads into MiXCR, producing one record per CDR3 protein. The sample lists more than 1.4 million distinct CDR3 sequences; around 42% were seen once. Comment on this clonotype: Its specificity is not known.

The CDR3 totals 16 residues. Trimming stripped 2 bases from V and 6 bases from J, with 20 bases between. Germline values: CDR1 MNHEY, CDR2 SMNVEV (reference sequence). Points from the study as a whole: Roughly linearly, TCR beta diversity per million T cells fell as age increased.

V is TRBV27 and J is TRBJ2-7; D ambiguous. This TCR came from a woman younger than 35 in good health. Material: blood. The CDR3, as DNA: TGTGCCAGCAGTTTAGGGCTCCTTGGCGGTACGTCCGAGCAGTACTTC. It codes for CASSLGLLGGTSEQYF.